This passage covers 22 T cell receptor beta chains from one sample sequenced in a study of shared clonotypes between healthy human individuals. Terminally differentiated effector memory CD45RA+ cells were excluded by CCR7 positive selection of CD45RO-negative cells. Only in-frame clones appear in the TCRdb table, and some are missing; sequencing was by immunoSEQ multiplex PCR. The table includes some 1,900,000 clones, about 95% detected once. Source material: naive CD8+ T cells sorted from blood. All receptors come from a young man in good health.

The chain is built from TRBV19 and TRBJ2-7, with TRBD2 as a possible D gene (5 bases). CDR1 and CDR2 (germline): LNHDA, SQIVND (reference sequence). The V end was cut by 5 bases, the J end by 0 bases, with 8 bases between. This CDR3 is 13 amino acids long. Written as DNA, the CDR3 is TGTGCCAGTAGTCTGGAGGTCTCCTACGAGCAGTACTTC. Amino acids: CASSLEVSYEQYF.

The genes are TRBV19 and TRBJ2-7; 7 bases line up with TRBD1. Germline lookup yields CDR1 LNHDA and CDR2 SQIVND (reference sequence). V gave up 4 bases and J gave up 4 bases; unmatched junction bases: 1. This CDR3 is built from 12 residues. CDR3 loop: CASSNRGYEQYF. CDR3 nucleotides: TGTGCCAGTAGTAACAGGGGATACGAGCAGTACTTC.

CDR3 loop: CASSLTTGPGSAFDGYTF. The DNA of the CDR3 is TGTGCCAGCAGCCTCACCACAGGCCCGGGGTCAGCCTTCGATGGCTACACCTTC. The chain uses TRBV11-2 and TRBJ1-2; tentative D call: TRBD1 (5 bases). The CDR3 has 18 residues. The V end was cut by 5 bases, the J end by 6 bases, with 28 bases between. Germline lookup yields CDR1 SGHAT and CDR2 FQNNGV.

Concerning this clone: Other nucleotide sequences from this sample produce the same CDR3. The rearrangement uses TRBV4-1 and TRBJ2-7; 10 bases line up with TRBD1. Trimming cost V 2 bases and J 3 bases; bases outside gene matches: 4. Germline assignment: CDR1 MGHRA and CDR2 YSYEKL. The CDR3 sequence is 15 residues long. CDR3 in DNA: TGCGCCAGCAGCCAACCCGGGACAGGGGTCTACGAGCAGTACTTC. Its translation: CASSQPGTGVYEQYF.

As concerns this clone: Other DNA sequences from this sample encode an identical CDR3 as well. This chain links TRBV9 with TRBJ1-2; no clear D. Germline V gene sequence: CDR1 SGDLS, CDR2 YYNGEE. The CDR3 sequence is 13 residues long. V was pared by 2 bases and J by 0 bases, with 5 bases between. The CDR3 coding sequence is TGTGCCAGCAGCGTGGATGCTAACTATGGCTACACCTTC. This translates into CASSVDANYGYTF. The whole variable domain, filled in from reference TRBV9 and TRBJ1-2, reads DSGVTQTPKHLITATGQRVTLRCSPRSGDLSVYWYQQSLDQGLQFLIQYYNGEERAKGNILERFSAQQFPDLHSELNLSSLELGDSALYFCASSVDANYGYTFGSGTRLTVV.

V and J are TRBV7-9 and TRBJ2-3; TRBD2 is a possible D gene (5 bases). Germline V CDR1 and CDR2: SEHNR, FQNEAQ (reference sequence). This CDR3 has 17 residues. V was cut by 1 base and J by 0 bases, with 14 bases left in between. As DNA, the CDR3 is TGTGCCAGCAGCTTAGGAGCGGCAGGACCTAGCACAGATACGCAGTATTTT. Its translation is CASSLGAAGPSTDTQYF.

The chain links TRBV15 to TRBJ1-4; D gene uncertain. Between the trimmed V and J ends, which lost 3 bases and 0 bases, there was a span of 11 bases. The CDR3 length is 16 residues. The germline V gene has CDR1 LNHNV and CDR2 YYDKDF (reference sequence). The CDR3 region is CATSRDYDTTNEKLFF. CDR3 in DNA: TGTGCCACCAGCAGGGATTACGATACAACTAATGAAAAACTGTTTTTT.

This rearrangement joins TRBV4-1 to TRBJ2-1; 10 bases align to TRBD2. Unmatched junction bases numbered 7, after V lost 3 bases and J lost 2 bases. Germline V lookup: CDR1 MGHRA, CDR2 YSYEKL. The CDR3 is 17 residues long. CDR3 loop: CASSHGSAGGAYNEQFF. The CDR3 nucleotides are TGCGCCAGCAGCCACGGATCAGCGGGGGGGGCCTACAATGAGCAGTTCTTC.

This chain links TRBV5-1 with TRBJ2-1; the match to TRBD2 covers 8 bases. CDR3 length: 16 amino acids. Germline CDR1 is SGHRS and CDR2 is YFSETQ. V shed 1 base and J 8 bases; nucleotides not matched to a gene: 11. CDR3 amino acids: CASSLTGGGPSDEQFF. CDR3 nucleotide sequence: TGCGCCAGCAGCTTGACTGGCGGGGGGCCTTCGGATGAGCAGTTCTTC.

The chain employs TRBV10-1 and TRBJ2-1; D assignment may be TRBD1 or TRBD2 (5 bases each). Germline CDR1 and CDR2: WNHNN and SYGVQD (reference sequence). The CDR3 is made up of 14 amino acids. V shed 0 bases and J shed 8 bases, with 11 bases lying between them. As DNA, the CDR3 is TGCGCCAGCAGTGAGTCAAGAGGGGTGGATGAGCAGTTCTTC. It yields the protein CASSESRGVDEQFF.

The chain joins TRBV28 to TRBJ1-1; D unclear. This CDR3 comprises 15 residues. Germline assignment: CDR1 MDHEN and CDR2 SYDVKM. V lost 5 bases and J lost 0, with 13 bases in between. As DNA, the CDR3 is TGTGCCAGCAGTCTGGACGGAGAAATGAACACTGAAGCTTTCTTT. Translation: CASSLDGEMNTEAFF.

This chain joins TRBV7-8 and TRBJ2-2, with 11 bases that match TRBD2. This CDR3 is 17 amino acids long. CDR1 is SGHVS, CDR2 FQNEAQ, per germline. J was trimmed by 0 bases and V by 5 bases; bases with no gene match: 5. The CDR3 nucleotides are TGTGCCAGCAGCCTACCGGGACTAGCGGCGAACACCGGGGAGCTGTTTTTT. Translating it yields CASSLPGLAANTGELFF.

The chain employs TRBV27 and TRBJ2-1; no reliable D call. Between the trimmed V and J ends, which lost 2 bases and 5 bases, there was a span of 7 bases. The germline V gene has CDR1 MNHEY and CDR2 SMNVEV (reference sequence). The CDR3 runs 13 residues. As DNA, the CDR3 is TGTGCCAGCAGTTTAGGTTTGGACAATGAGCAGTTCTTC. Translated: CASSLGLDNEQFF.

The chain recombines TRBV27 with TRBJ1-2; possible D gene TRBD1, 6 bases. The CDR3 loop spans 15 amino acids. In germline, CDR1 is MNHEY, CDR2 SMNVEV (reference sequence). V lost 5 bases to trimming and J lost 4 bases, with 17 bases between them. The CDR3 here is CASSPGAPLSYGYTF. Written as DNA, the CDR3 is TGTGCCAGCAGTCCGGGGGCCCCCTTGAGCTATGGCTACACCTTC.

The chain recombines TRBV7-6 with TRBJ2-3; no clear D. Per the germline V gene, CDR1 is SGHVS and CDR2 is FNYEAQ. This CDR3 spans 13 amino acids. With 6 bases removed from V and 2 bases from J, the gap between germline ends came to 9 bases. CDR3 sequence (DNA): TGTGCCAGCAGGCCCGCACTCACAGATACGCAGTATTTT. It is translated as CASRPALTDTQYF.

The V gene is TRBV6-5, the J gene TRBJ1-1; D remains ambiguous. The CDR3 loop spans 14 amino acids. V was shortened by 2 bases and J by 7 bases, with 14 bases between the two germline ends. Looked up from germline, CDR1 is MNHEY and CDR2 is SVGAGI. In nucleotides, the CDR3 is TGTGCCAGCAGTTACAGAATCCCCGGCCTTGAAGCTTTCTTT. It is translated as CASSYRIPGLEAFF.

CDR3 region: CASRFSSYEQYF. DNA for the CDR3: TGTGCCAGCAGATTTAGCAGTTACGAGCAGTACTTC. The chain couples TRBV6-1 to TRBJ2-7; D gene ambiguous. This CDR3 has 12 residues. Germline V gene data show CDR1 as MNHNS and CDR2 as SASEGT. V dropped 6 bases and J dropped 4 bases, with 10 bases sitting between them.

As for this clone: At one end, the junction sequence differs from germline, possibly due to a read error. V is TRBV2 and J is TRBJ2-4; D might be TRBD1 (5 bases). CDR1 SNHLY and CDR2 FYNNEI come from the germline V gene. The CDR3 covers 13 residues. The CDR3 sequence: CALSTDTSLGNVF. In DNA, the CDR3 is TGTGCCCTCTCAACGGACACCTCTTTGGGGAATGTCTTC.

V gene TRBV9 combines with J gene TRBJ1-4; TRBD1 aligns across 9 bases. In germline, CDR1 is SGDLS, CDR2 YYNGEE. Germline trimming cut 4 bases from V and 13 bases from J; bases unmatched to any gene: 14. The CDR3 extends over 15 amino acids. In nucleotides, the CDR3 is TGTGCCAGCAGCCCAGGAGGGACAGGGTCGCCGGGACTGTTTTTT. Its translation: CASSPGGTGSPGLFF.

The chain carries TRBV7-8 and TRBJ1-5, with D unresolved. With 5 bases removed from V and 7 bases from J, the gap between germline ends came to 15 bases. Germline CDR1 reads SGHVS; CDR2 reads FQNEAQ. This CDR3 spans 14 amino acids. CDR3 loop: CASSVDVHTQPQHF. In DNA form, the CDR3 reads TGTGCCAGCAGCGTAGACGTCCACACGCAGCCCCAGCATTTT.

Written as DNA, the CDR3 is TGTGCCAGCAGTTTCGGACTAGCGGGGCGGGAGACCCAGTACTTC. It yields the protein CASSFGLAGRETQYF. The J gene is TRBJ2-5, the V gene TRBV27; 12 nucleotides match TRBD2. CDR3 length: 15 amino acids. V was pared by 3 bases and J by 5 bases, with 4 bases of the junction left unmatched. Germline CDR1 reads MNHEY; CDR2 reads SMNVEV (reference sequence).

The rearrangement links TRBV7-8 to TRBJ2-3; D gene ambiguous. Trimming took 0 bases from V and 0 from J, leaving 10 bases between them. The length of the CDR3 is 16 residues. Germline assignment: CDR1 SGHVS and CDR2 FQNEAQ. CDR3 sequence (DNA): TGTGCCAGCAGCTTAGCGCTCGTGCCTAGCACAGATACGCAGTATTTT. Its protein is CASSLALVPSTDTQYF.